This T cell receptor beta chain was observed in a study of molecular identifiers for immune sequencing clone quantification. CD8+CD4-CCR7+CD45RA+ cells were sorted as naive CD8 T cells. MiXCR was run by TCRdb on the PCR reads, yielding one entry per CDR3 protein. The sample yields around 470,000 distinct CDR3 sequences, over 20% seen once. The length of the CDR3 is 15 residues. CDR1 and CDR2 from the germline V gene are SGHTA and FQGNSA. Unmatched junction bases numbered 12, after V lost 4 bases and J lost 9 bases. V is TRBV7-2 and J is TRBJ1-1; 9 nucleotides line up with TRBD1. The sequenced material came from naive CD8+ T cells from blood, with Jurkat cell RNA spiked in. Noted subset: FACS-sorted CD8+CD4-CCR7+CD45RA+ naive T cells. This sequence was found in a human donor in good health. Some libraries in this study had Jurkat cell RNA spiked in. The chain's CDR3 is CASSYSTGGGTKAFF. Written as DNA, the CDR3 is TGTGCCAGCAGCTACTCGACAGGGGGGGGGACTAAAGCTTTCTTT.